This entry concerns a single T cell receptor (beta chain). At least ten counts were recorded for this clonotype. Its antigen specificity is not known. No much larger clonotype is one base removed from it; base qualities were not supplied. The data are from a study of response to subunit inactivated influenza vaccine (dated by TCRdb to about 2018). A note on the overall study: The study used deep quantitative T cell receptor repertoire profiling to track responses to a trivalent subunit inactivated influenza vaccine.

Its CDR3 holds 16 amino acids, cysteine through phenylalanine. The sequence is cut down to CDR3 DNA, 48 bases in frame from base 1. For this chain, trimming is 6 bases at the V end and 5 bases at the J end, and the number of junction bases without a gene match is 10. The germline V gene provides CDR1 MNHEY and CDR2 SVGAGI. The full study reports these points: The authors suggested that each seasonal influenza vaccination may recruit only a limited number of new T cells.

Library construction relied on RT-PCR. Sequencing relied on an Illumina HiSeq 2500. TCRdb itself trimmed the public reads at Q25 with fastp, ran MiXCR and retained productive beta chains. Rows with a matching CDR3 protein are joined into one entry that keeps the most common DNA and genes. The sample has fewer than 750,000 distinct CDR3 sequences on record, less than 15% of them singletons. The top ten hold roughly 10% of the sample. Source: PBMCs from blood, taken roughly 12 days after vaccination. This TCR came from a man in his fifties or sixties who received an inactivated influenza vaccine. Donor details come from another sample of the same person, matched by shared clones. Recombination connected TRBV6-5 to TRBJ1-6; 7 central nucleotides agree with TRBD1. The CDR3 corresponds to CASRRPGQPHNSPLHF. The DNA sequence is given as TGTGCCAGCAGAAGACCGGGACAGCCTCATAATTCACCCCTCCACTTT.